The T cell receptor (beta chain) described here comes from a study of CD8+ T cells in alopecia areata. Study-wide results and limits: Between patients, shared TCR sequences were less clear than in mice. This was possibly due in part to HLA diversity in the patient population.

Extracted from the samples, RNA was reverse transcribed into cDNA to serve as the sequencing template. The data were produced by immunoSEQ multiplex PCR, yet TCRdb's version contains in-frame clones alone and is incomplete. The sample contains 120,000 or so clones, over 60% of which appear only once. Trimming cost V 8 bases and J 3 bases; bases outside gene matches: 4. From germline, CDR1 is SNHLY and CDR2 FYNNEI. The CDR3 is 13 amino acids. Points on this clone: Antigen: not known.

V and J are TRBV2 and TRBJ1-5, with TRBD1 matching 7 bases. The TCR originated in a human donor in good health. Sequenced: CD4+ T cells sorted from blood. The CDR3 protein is CASQQGFNQPQHF. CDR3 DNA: TGTGCCAGCCAACAGGGGTTCAATCAGCCCCAGCATTTT. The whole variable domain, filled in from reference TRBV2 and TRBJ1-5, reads EPEVTQTPSHQVTQMGQEVILRCVPISNHLYFYWYRQILGQKVEFLVSFYNNEISEKSEIFDDQFSVERPDGSNFTLKIRSTKLEDSAMYFCASQQGFNQPQHFGDGTRLSIL.